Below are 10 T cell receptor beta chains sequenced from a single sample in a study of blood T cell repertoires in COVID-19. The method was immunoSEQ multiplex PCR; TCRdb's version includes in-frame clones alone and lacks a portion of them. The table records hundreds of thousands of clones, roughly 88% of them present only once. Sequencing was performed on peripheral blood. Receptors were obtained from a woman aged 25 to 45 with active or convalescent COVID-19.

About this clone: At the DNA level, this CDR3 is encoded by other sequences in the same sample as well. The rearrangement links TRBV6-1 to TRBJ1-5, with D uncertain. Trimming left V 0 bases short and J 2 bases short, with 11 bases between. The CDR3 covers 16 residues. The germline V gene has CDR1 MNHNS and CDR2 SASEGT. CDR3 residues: CASSEASGGGNQPQHF. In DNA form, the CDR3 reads TGTGCCAGCAGTGAAGCGAGCGGCGGCGGCAATCAGCCCCAGCATTTT.

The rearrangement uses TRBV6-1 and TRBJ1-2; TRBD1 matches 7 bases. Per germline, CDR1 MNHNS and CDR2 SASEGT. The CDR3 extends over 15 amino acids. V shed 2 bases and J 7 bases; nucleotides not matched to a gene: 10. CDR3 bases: TGTGCCAGCAGTGAAACGGCAGGGGGAGGTTTTGGCTACACCTTC. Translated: CASSETAGGGFGYTF.

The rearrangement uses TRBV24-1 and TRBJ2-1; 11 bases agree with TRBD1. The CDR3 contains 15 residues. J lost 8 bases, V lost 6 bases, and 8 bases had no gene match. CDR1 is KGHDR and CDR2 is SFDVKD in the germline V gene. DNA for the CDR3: TGTGCCACCAGTACCTCGGGACAGGGGGGTCATGAGCAGTTCTTC. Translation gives CATSTSGQGGHEQFF.

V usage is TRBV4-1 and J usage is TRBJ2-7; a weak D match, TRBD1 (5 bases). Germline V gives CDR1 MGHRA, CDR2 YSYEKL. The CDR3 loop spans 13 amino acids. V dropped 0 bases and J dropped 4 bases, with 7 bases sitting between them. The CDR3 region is CASSQDQGYEQYF. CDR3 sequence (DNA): TGCGCCAGCAGCCAAGATCAGGGTTACGAGCAGTACTTC.

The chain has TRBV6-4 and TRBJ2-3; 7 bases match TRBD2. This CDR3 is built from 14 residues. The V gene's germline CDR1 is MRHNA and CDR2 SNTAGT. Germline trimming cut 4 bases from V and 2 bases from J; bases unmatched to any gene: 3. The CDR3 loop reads CASSVREATDTQYF. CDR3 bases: TGTGCCAGCAGTGTACGGGAGGCCACAGATACGCAGTATTTT.

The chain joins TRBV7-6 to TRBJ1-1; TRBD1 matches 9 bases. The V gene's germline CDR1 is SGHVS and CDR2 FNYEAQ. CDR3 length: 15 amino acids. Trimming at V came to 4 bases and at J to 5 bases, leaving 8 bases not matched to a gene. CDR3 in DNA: TGTGCCAGCAGCTCGGGACAGGGCTTGGTTACTGAAGCTTTCTTT. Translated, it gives CASSSGQGLVTEAFF.

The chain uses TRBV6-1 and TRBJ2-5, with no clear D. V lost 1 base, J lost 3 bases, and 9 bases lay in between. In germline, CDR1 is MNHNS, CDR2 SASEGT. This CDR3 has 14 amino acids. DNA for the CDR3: TGTGCCAGCAGTGAAGTAAGCGTCGAAGAGACCCAGTACTTC. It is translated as CASSEVSVEETQYF.

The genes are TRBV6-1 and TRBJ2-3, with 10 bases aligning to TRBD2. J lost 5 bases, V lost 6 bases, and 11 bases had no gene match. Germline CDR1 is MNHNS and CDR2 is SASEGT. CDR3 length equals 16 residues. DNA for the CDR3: TGTGCCAGCAGGGAAAGGAGCGGGAGGGCCCAAGATACGCAGTATTTT. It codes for CASRERSGRAQDTQYF.

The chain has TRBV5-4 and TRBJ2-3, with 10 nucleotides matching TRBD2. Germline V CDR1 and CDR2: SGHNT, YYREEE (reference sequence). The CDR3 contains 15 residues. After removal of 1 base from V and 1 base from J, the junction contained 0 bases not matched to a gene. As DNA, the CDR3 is TGTGCCAGCAGCTTGACTAGCGGGGGCACAGATACGCAGTATTTT. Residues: CASSLTSGGTDTQYF.

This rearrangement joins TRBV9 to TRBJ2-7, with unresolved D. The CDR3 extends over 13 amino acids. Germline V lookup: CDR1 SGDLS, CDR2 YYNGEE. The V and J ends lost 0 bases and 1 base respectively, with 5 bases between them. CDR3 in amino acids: CASSVGQSYEQYF. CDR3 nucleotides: TGTGCCAGCAGCGTAGGTCAGTCCTACGAGCAGTACTTC.